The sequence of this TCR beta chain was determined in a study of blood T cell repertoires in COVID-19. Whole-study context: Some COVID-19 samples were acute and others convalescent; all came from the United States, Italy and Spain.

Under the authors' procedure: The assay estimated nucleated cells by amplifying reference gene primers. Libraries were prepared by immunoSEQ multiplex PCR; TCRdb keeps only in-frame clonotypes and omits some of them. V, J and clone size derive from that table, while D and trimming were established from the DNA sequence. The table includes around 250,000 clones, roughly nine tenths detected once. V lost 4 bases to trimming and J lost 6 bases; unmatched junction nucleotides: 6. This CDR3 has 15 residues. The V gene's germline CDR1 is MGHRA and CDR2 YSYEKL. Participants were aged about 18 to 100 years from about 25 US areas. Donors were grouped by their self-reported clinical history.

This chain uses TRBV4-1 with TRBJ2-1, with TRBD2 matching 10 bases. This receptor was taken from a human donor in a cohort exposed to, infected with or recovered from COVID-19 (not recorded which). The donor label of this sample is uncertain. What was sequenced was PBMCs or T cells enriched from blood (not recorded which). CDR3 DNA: TGCGCCAGCAGCCGCGAGCGGGGGGGCCTCAATGAGCAGTTCTTC. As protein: CASSRERGGLNEQFF.